Below, one T cell receptor beta chain is given with its context. Its target is unknown. This CDR3 contains 14 residues. In germline, CDR1 is MNHEY, CDR2 SVGAGI. V gave up 4 bases and J gave up 3 bases; unmatched junction bases: 4. The source of the sample is a study of T cells after posttransplantation cyclophosphamide. Broader study findings: TRB overlap between skin or GI tissue T cells and blood was limited. Later post-transplant blood repertoires were often dominated by donor CD8+ memory clones.

Treatment was busulfan-fludarabine conditioning, a marrow graft, and cyclophosphamide on days +3 and +4. Assay used: immunoSEQ multiplex PCR; TCRdb lists only in-frame clones, some missing. Of thousands of clones listed, 75% to 80% were seen once; the top ten hold roughly two fifths. The receptor was derived from a male patient aged 45 to 59 who received an allogeneic stem cell transplant from an unrelated donor, was CMV-positive, and had acute GVHD only. The graft donor may have contributed some T cells. The genes are TRBV6-5 and TRBJ2-7, with 9 nucleotides matching TRBD2. The starting material was PBMCs, obtained roughly 30 days after a stem cell transplant with posttransplant cyclophosphamide. CDR3 region: CASSWTSANYEQYF. As DNA, the CDR3 is TGTGCCAGCAGTTGGACTAGCGCAAACTACGAGCAGTACTTC.